This T cell receptor beta chain was recovered during a study of cytotoxic CD8 clonotypes in ibrutinib-treated CLL. Study summary: Included were 11 relapsed/refractory and 15 treatment-naive patients, of whom roughly 17 were IGHV unmutated.

Libraries were prepared by immunoSEQ multiplex PCR; TCRdb keeps only in-frame clonotypes and omits some of them. The sample includes approximately 170,000 clones, approximately 91% of them seen just once. V was shortened by 3 bases and J by 0 bases, with 15 bases between the two germline ends. Germline V gene data show CDR1 as KGHSH and CDR2 as LQKENI. The CDR3 sequence is 16 residues long. As for this clone: The antigen remains unidentified.

Study-wide points: Age-matched healthy donor levels were exceeded by baseline clonality, which tracked circulating CD8+ T-cell counts. Clonality increased at ibrutinib response, then returned toward baseline at progression.

The clonotype comes from a human donor with chronic lymphocytic leukemia. The sequencing used PBMCs, collected at disease progression, from a patient treated with ibrutinib. V gene TRBV18 combines with J gene TRBJ2-7, with D possibly matching TRBD2 (5 bases). CDR3 protein: CASSPMTGVGSYEQYF. CDR3 nucleotides: TGTGCCAGCTCACCGATGACCGGGGTTGGCTCCTACGAGCAGTACTTC.